This entry lists 23 T cell receptor beta chains sequenced from one sample in a study of cytomegalovirus exposure and HLA in healthy donors. The PCR employed 60 Vbeta primers together with 13 Jbeta primers. TCRdb's copy holds only in-frame clones and misses some; the assay was immunoSEQ multiplex PCR. The sample has 150,000 or so clones; roughly 85% are singletons. The sample consisted of PBMCs. Receptors were obtained from a male donor in good health and CMV-seronegative.

V usage is TRBV9 and J usage is TRBJ1-3; TRBD1 aligns across 7 bases. CDR1 is SGDLS and CDR2 is YYNGEE in the germline V gene. V lost 5 bases and J lost 0; bases outside the gene matches: 14. The CDR3 totals 18 residues. CDR3 coding DNA: TGTGCCAGCAGGGATCCGGGACAGCCAGGGGCCTCTGGAAACACCATATATTTT. This gives the protein CASRDPGQPGASGNTIYF.

This clone appeared once. V usage is TRBV5-4 and J usage is TRBJ1-2; D remains ambiguous. There are 13 residues in the CDR3. V gave up 0 bases and J gave up 2 bases, with 5 bases separating them. Germline V CDR1 and CDR2: SGHNT, YYREEE (reference sequence). CDR3 protein: CASSLDRNYGYTF. The CDR3 DNA sequence: TGTGCCAGCAGCTTGGACAGAAACTATGGCTACACCTTC.

J is TRBJ1-1 and V is TRBV6-5; 7 nucleotides match TRBD1. The CDR3 contains 13 residues. V was pared by 7 bases and J by 6 bases, with 8 bases of the junction left unmatched. The germline V gene encodes CDR1 MNHEY and CDR2 SVGAGI. The CDR3, as DNA: TGTGCCAGCAAAACGACAGGGTGGGCTGAAGCTTTCTTT. Translated, it gives CASKTTGWAEAFF.

This clone turned up a few times. V is TRBV5-1 and J is TRBJ2-1, with 9 bases aligning to TRBD1. This CDR3 comprises 15 residues. Germline assignment: CDR1 SGHRS and CDR2 YFSETQ. The junction had 3 bases not matched to a gene; V was cut back by 4 bases and J by 1 base. The DNA for the CDR3 is TGCGCCAGCAGCCCTGGGACAGGGTCCTACAATGAGCAGTTCTTC. It is translated as CASSPGTGSYNEQFF.

This sequence joins TRBV10-2 and TRBJ2-7; 7 positions match TRBD2. Germline assignment: CDR1 WSHSY and CDR2 SAAADI. V gave up 6 bases and J gave up 7 bases; unmatched junction bases: 15. This CDR3 has 15 amino acids. The CDR3 protein is CASSPRRGGLGEQYF. The CDR3 region has the DNA TGCGCCAGCAGCCCCCGCCGGGGAGGGCTGGGGGAGCAGTACTTC.

This clone was seen once. This rearrangement joins TRBV4-1 to TRBJ2-1; 9 bases are shared with TRBD2. V dropped 4 bases and J dropped 6; count of bases not matched to a gene: 7. This CDR3 region has 15 residues. CDR1 is MGHRA and CDR2 is YSYEKL in the germline V gene. CDR3 loop: CASSRLAALLNEQFF. Written as DNA, the CDR3 is TGCGCCAGCAGCCGACTAGCGGCTCTTCTCAATGAGCAGTTCTTC.

The chain has TRBV10-3 and TRBJ2-1, with TRBD2 identical over 9 bases. The CDR3 length is 16 residues. V shed 2 bases, J shed 6 bases, and the junction held 8 bases outside the gene matches. Germline CDR1 ENHRY, CDR2 SYGVKD. The chain's CDR3 is CAISEGPSGTPNEQFF. CDR3 sequence (DNA): TGTGCCATCAGTGAGGGGCCTAGCGGGACCCCCAATGAGCAGTTCTTC.

This clone was seen a few times. The gene calls are TRBV19 and TRBJ1-2; 7 bases line up with TRBD1. CDR3 size: 15 residues. Trimming took 4 bases from V and 0 from J; bases not matched to a gene: 5. Germline CDR1 LNHDA, CDR2 SQIVND (reference sequence). This CDR3 is CASSKGQNSNYGYTF. Here the CDR3 DNA reads TGTGCCAGTAGTAAGGGACAGAACTCTAACTATGGCTACACCTTC.

The table lists this clone with a count of one. The rearrangement joins TRBV27 to TRBJ2-7, with TRBD1 matching over 10 bases. Germline trimming cut 8 bases from V and 1 base from J; bases unmatched to any gene: 8. Germline loops: CDR1 MNHEY, CDR2 SMNVEV (reference sequence). CDR3 length: 15 residues. In DNA form, the CDR3 reads TGTGCCAGCGCACGACAGGGGGCTGGATCCTACGAGCAGTACTTC. This encodes CASARQGAGSYEQYF.

The chain has TRBV27 and TRBJ2-7; D is possibly TRBD2 (7 bases). The CDR3 runs 13 residues. Trimming removed 10 bases from V and 2 bases from J, with 15 bases in between. CDR1 is MNHEY, CDR2 SMNVEV, per germline (reference sequence). The CDR3 DNA follows: TGTGCCACTCGTAGGGGGGGGCCCTACGAGCAGTACTTC. Translated, it gives CATRRGGPYEQYF.

V and J are TRBV6-1 and TRBJ1-2; D not certain. The CDR3 is 14 residues long. V gave up 10 bases and J gave up 5 bases, with 20 bases separating them. Germline CDR1 reads MNHNS; CDR2 reads SASEGT. Here the CDR3 DNA reads TGTGCCATCCCCACCGAGGCACGAGCGTATGGCTACACCTTC. It yields the protein CAIPTEARAYGYTF.

The chain links TRBV2 to TRBJ1-2; D is ambiguous. CDR3 size: 14 residues. The V end lost 7 bases, the J end lost 0 bases, and 12 bases lay between the germline ends. Germline V gives CDR1 SNHLY, CDR2 FYNNEI. DNA for the CDR3: TGTGCCAGCACCCGGGAATATTCTAACTATGGCTACACCTTC. Residues: CASTREYSNYGYTF.

Only one count was recorded for this clone. The rearrangement links TRBV5-1 to TRBJ1-1; 8 bases are shared with TRBD1. This CDR3 spans 16 amino acids. Germline CDR1 SGHRS, CDR2 YFSETQ. After removal of 4 bases from V and 4 bases from J, the junction contained 12 bases not matched to a gene. The CDR3 region is CASSEAGGASFTEAFF. DNA of the CDR3: TGCGCCAGCAGCGAGGCAGGGGGCGCTTCATTCACTGAAGCTTTCTTT.

This clone was seen a handful of times. The CDR3 spells CARSLPTRNYGYTF. CDR3 DNA: TGTGCCAGAAGCTTGCCGACACGAAACTATGGCTACACCTTC. The chain couples TRBV5-3 to TRBJ1-2; D is unresolved. TRBV5-3 is filed as an ORF, its function uncertain. There are 14 residues in the CDR3. The ends were cut back, 1 base at V and 2 bases at J, with 9 bases in the middle.

CDR3 protein: CASSYSGQGYGYTF. CDR3 DNA: TGTGCCAGCAGTTACTCGGGACAGGGCTATGGCTACACCTTC. This chain links TRBV6-5 with TRBJ1-2; 9 nucleotides line up with TRBD1. Germline trimming cut 0 bases from V and 4 bases from J; bases unmatched to any gene: 0. Germline CDR1 and CDR2: MNHEY and SVGAGI. The CDR3 extends over 14 amino acids.

This clone was counted between two and nine times. An end of the junction does not agree with germline; a read error may underlie this. The chain carries TRBV7-9 and TRBJ1-2, with D perhaps TRBD1 (5 bases). Germline CDR1 and CDR2: SEHNR and FQNEAQ (reference sequence). This CDR3 is built from 19 residues. The CDR3 nucleotides read TGTTCCAGCAGCCTGGAGAAGGGTAGGGGCCTCTTAACTAACTATGGCTACACCTTC. This sequence encodes CSSSLEKGRGLLTNYGYTF.

The genes are TRBV4-1 and TRBJ1-3, with 7 positions matching TRBD1. The CDR3 has 15 residues. Unmatched junction bases numbered 5, after V lost 4 bases and J lost 2 bases. Germline CDR1 MGHRA, CDR2 YSYEKL. Here the CDR3 reads CASSRATGAGNTIYF. In DNA form, the CDR3 reads TGCGCCAGCAGCCGAGCTACAGGGGCTGGAAACACCATATATTTT.

The J gene is TRBJ2-3, the V gene TRBV6-5, with D tentatively TRBD2 (6 bases). Germline values: CDR1 MNHEY, CDR2 SVGAGI. V was pared by 6 bases and J by 4 bases, with 14 bases between. There are 14 residues in the CDR3. The CDR3 DNA follows: TGTGCCAGCAGCAAACGGGAGATTCCAGATACGCAGTATTTT. It encodes CASSKREIPDTQYF.

The chain couples TRBV13 to TRBJ1-2; possible D gene TRBD1, 5 bases. This CDR3 is built from 14 residues. Germline V gene data show CDR1 as PRHDT and CDR2 as FYEKMQ (reference sequence). V gave up 5 bases and J gave up 3 bases, with 13 bases separating them. The CDR3 here is CASSPRTRDYGYTF. DNA for the CDR3: TGTGCCAGCAGCCCCAGGACACGAGACTATGGCTACACCTTC. Drawing the rest from reference TRBV13 and TRBJ1-2, the complete variable domain is AAGVIQSPRHLIKEKRETATLKCYPIPRHDTVYWYQQGPGQDPQFLISFYEKMQSDKGSIPDRFSAQQFSDYHSELNMSSLELGDSALYFCASSPRTRDYGYTFGSGTRLTVV.

The genes are TRBV2 and TRBJ1-5; 7 nucleotides line up with TRBD1. The germline CDR1 and CDR2 sequences are SNHLY and FYNNEI. This CDR3 comprises 15 residues. V gave up 6 bases and J gave up 6 bases; unmatched junction bases: 11. The CDR3 region is CASRVRDSAPQPQHF. The CDR3 DNA is TGTGCCAGCAGAGTCCGGGACAGCGCTCCTCAGCCCCAGCATTTT.

V usage is TRBV18 and J usage is TRBJ1-6; 8 positions match TRBD1. The CDR3 extends over 16 amino acids. In germline, CDR1 is KGHSH, CDR2 LQKENI. V lost 8 bases to trimming and J lost 0 bases; unmatched junction nucleotides: 6. The CDR3 DNA is TGTGCCAGCAGCAGGGGGCTGGGCTCCTATAATTCACCCCTCCACTTT. It specifies CASSRGLGSYNSPLHF.

The chain links TRBV6-1 to TRBJ2-7; D ambiguous. This CDR3 has 15 residues. CDR1 and CDR2 (germline): MNHNS, SASEGT. V was shortened by 1 base and J by 0 bases, with 10 bases between the two germline ends. This CDR3 is CASSEGLTGSYEQYF. The CDR3 DNA is TGTGCCAGCAGTGAAGGTCTGACGGGCTCCTACGAGCAGTACTTC.

Concerning this clone itself: A read error may produce the germline difference seen at one junction end. In the same sample, other DNA sequences code for this CDR3. The V call is TRBV4-3, the J call TRBJ1-2; 10 bases match TRBD1. Per the germline V gene, CDR1 is LGHNA and CDR2 is YSLEER. The CDR3 loop spans 16 amino acids. Written as DNA, the CDR3 is TGCGCCAGTAGCCAAGAGCGGACAGGGGGTAACTATGGCTACACCTTC. Translation gives CASSQERTGGNYGYTF.